The clone carrying this TCR beta chain has a handful of counts. Its target is unknown. This specimen belongs to a study of human T cells and chemical hapten exposure. Overall study results and limits: With regard to DPC sensitization, TCRs above 1 in 1000 frequency did not change.

In the study's own analysis: With a range of roughly 23,224 to 690,600, the median per sample was around 96,000 TCRs. In TCRdb, the 5' RACE reads were re-called with MiXCR into one record per CDR3 protein. For this entry, the V and J calls and clone size follow TCRdb and not the study's own pipeline. The sample lists 81,000 or so distinct CDR3 sequences, approximately 7.7% occurring once. The CDR3 is made up of 17 amino acids. The germline V gene encodes CDR1 MNHNY and CDR2 SVGAGI (reference sequence). The J segment lost 0 bases and the V segment lost 5 bases, leaving 6 bases of the junction unmatched. Total RNA extraction was carried out from unfractionated whole blood.

The rearrangement uses TRBV6-6 and TRBJ2-6, with 8 positions matching TRBD1. This sequence originates from a male donor in good health. The CDR3 DNA is TGTGCCAGCAGTAGGGGACAGGCGAGCTCTGGGGCCAACGTCCTGACTTTC. Translating gives CASSRGQASSGANVLTF.